The source of this T cell receptor (beta chain) is a study of T cell repertoires in cytomegalovirus infection. Turning to the study itself: Public TCR beta signatures provided an indication of both CMV infection and a matching HLA type.

Overall study results and limits: The ex vivo response showed dominance by HLA-C-restricted CMV-specific TCR beta clonotypes. Cumulative frequency (of public TCR beta family members) identified carriers of CMV plus the relevant HLA.

A few counts support this clonotype. Its antigen is undetermined. TCRdb called the reads again in MiXCR, with one record for every CDR3 protein. The sample yields fewer than 350,000 distinct CDR3 sequences, roughly 16% seen once. This CDR3 has 17 residues. CDR1 and CDR2 from the germline V gene are DFQATT and SNEGSKA (reference sequence). V gave up 0 bases and J gave up 5 bases; unmatched junction bases: 12. The chain combines TRBV20-1 with TRBJ1-5, with TRBD1 identical over 8 bases. The sample comprised PBMCs. The source is a human donor in good health (CMV status not recorded). Some clones in this sample may be carry-over from other donors' samples. The CDR3 sequence is CSARDDRQGSVYQPQHF. Here the CDR3 DNA reads TGCAGTGCTAGAGATGACCGACAGGGGTCGGTTTATCAGCCCCAGCATTTT.